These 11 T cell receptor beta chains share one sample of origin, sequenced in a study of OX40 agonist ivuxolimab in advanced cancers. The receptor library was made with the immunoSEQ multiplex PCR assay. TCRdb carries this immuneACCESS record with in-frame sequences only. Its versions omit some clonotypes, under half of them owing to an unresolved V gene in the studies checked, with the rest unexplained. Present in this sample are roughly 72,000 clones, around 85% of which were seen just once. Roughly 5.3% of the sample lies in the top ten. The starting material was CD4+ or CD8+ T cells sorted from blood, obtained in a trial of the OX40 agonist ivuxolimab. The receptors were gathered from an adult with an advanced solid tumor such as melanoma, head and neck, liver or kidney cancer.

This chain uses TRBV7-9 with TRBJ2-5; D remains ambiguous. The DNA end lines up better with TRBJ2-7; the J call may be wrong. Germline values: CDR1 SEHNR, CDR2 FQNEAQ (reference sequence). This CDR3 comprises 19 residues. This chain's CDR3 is CASSRITPSPPTLRYEQYF. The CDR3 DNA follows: TGTGCCAGCAGCCGCATCACTCCCTCCCCTCCTACTTTAAGATACGAGCAGTACTTC.

The CDR3 loop reads CARGSLETGELFF. The CDR3 region has the DNA TGTGCCAGGGGGTCCCTTGAGACCGGGGAGCTGTTTTTT. This chain joins TRBV2 and TRBJ2-2, with D unresolved. Between the trimmed V and J ends, which lost 9 bases and 5 bases, there was a span of 13 bases. There are 13 residues in the CDR3. The V gene's germline CDR1 is SNHLY and CDR2 FYNNEI.

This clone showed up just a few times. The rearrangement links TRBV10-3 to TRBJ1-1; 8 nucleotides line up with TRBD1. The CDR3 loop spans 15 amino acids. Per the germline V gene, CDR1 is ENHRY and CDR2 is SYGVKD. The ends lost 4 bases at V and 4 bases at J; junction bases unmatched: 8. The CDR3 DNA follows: TGTGCCATCAGTGGATATAACAGGGGGGCCACTGAAGCTTTCTTT. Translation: CAISGYNRGATEAFF.

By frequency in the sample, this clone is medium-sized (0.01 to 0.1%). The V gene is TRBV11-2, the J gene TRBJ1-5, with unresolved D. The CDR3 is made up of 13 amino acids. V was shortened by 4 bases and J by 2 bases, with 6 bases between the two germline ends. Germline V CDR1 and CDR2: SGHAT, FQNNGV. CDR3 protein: CASSYIGNQPQHF. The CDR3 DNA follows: TGTGCCAGCAGCTATATAGGCAATCAGCCCCAGCATTTT.

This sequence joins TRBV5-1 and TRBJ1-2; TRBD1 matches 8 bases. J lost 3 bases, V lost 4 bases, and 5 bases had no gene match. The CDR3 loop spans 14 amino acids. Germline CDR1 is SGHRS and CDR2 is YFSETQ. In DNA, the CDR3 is TGCGCCAGCAGCCTAGGGACAGGACACTATGGCTACACCTTC. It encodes CASSLGTGHYGYTF.

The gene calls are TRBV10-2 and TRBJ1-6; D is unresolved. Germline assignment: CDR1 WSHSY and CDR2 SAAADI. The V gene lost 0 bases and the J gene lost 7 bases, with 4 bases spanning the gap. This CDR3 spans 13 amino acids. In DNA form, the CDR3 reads TGCGCCAGCAGTGAGTCGGAAAATTCACCCCTCCACTTT. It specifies CASSESENSPLHF.

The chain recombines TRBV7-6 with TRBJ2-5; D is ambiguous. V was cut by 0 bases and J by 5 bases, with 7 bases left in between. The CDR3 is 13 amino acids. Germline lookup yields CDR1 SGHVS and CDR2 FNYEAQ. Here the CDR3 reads CASSLAHRETQYF. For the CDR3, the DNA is TGTGCCAGCAGCTTAGCCCACCGGGAGACCCAGTACTTC.

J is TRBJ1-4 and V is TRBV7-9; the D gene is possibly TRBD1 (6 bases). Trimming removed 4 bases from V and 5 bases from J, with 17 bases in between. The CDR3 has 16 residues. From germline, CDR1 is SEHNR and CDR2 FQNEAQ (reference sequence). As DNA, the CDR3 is TGTGCCAGCAGCTCGATTATCGGGGGGCGGAATGAAAAACTGTTTTTT. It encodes CASSSIIGGRNEKLFF.

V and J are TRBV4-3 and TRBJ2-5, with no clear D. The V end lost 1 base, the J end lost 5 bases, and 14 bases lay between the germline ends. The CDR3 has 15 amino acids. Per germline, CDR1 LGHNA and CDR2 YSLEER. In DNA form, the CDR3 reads TGCGCCAGCAGCCAAGGGGGTACGTGGTTGGAGACCCAGTACTTC. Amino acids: CASSQGGTWLETQYF.

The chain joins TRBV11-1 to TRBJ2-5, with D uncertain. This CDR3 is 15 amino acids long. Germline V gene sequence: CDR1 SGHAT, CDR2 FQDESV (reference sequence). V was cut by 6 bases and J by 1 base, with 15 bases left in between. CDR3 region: CASSRFGPFQETQYF. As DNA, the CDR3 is TGTGCCAGCAGTCGGTTCGGGCCCTTCCAAGAGACCCAGTACTTC.

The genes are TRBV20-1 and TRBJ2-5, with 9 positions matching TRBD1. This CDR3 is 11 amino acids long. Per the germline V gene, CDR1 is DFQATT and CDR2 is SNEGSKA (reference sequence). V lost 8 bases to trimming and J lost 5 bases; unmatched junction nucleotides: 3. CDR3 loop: CSQDRGETQYF. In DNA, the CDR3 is TGCAGTCAGGACAGGGGCGAGACCCAGTACTTC.